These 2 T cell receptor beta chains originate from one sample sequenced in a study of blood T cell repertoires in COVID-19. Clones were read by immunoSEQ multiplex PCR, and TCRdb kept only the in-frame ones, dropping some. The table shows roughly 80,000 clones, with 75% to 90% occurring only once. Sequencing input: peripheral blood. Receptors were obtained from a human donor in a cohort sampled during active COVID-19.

DNA of the CDR3: TGCAGCGGCTATCCGGGACAGGGCTCTGGCTACACCTTC. Its translation: CSGYPGQGSGYTF. V usage is TRBV29-1 and J usage is TRBJ1-2; 9 bases align to TRBD1. V shed 7 bases and J 7 bases; nucleotides not matched to a gene: 10. Germline loops: CDR1 SQVTM, CDR2 ANQGSEA. CDR3 length equals 13 residues.

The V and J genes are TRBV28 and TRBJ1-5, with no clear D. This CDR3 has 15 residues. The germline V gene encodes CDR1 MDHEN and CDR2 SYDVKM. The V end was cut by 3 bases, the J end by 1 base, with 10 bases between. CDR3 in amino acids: CASSFSDGSNQPQHF. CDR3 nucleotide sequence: TGTGCCAGCAGTTTTTCAGACGGGAGCAATCAGCCCCAGCATTTT.